One and the same sample provided the 4 T cell receptor beta chains below, sequenced in a study of shared clonotypes between healthy human individuals. Naive CD8 cells were CD45RO-negative, positively selected for CCR7, excluding terminally differentiated effector memory CD45RA+ cells. The repertoire was sequenced with immunoSEQ multiplex PCR; TCRdb's copy has only in-frame clones and lacks some. The sample consists of roughly 650,000 clones, roughly 96% of them appearing once. Sequenced: naive CD8+ T cells sorted from blood. Source of these receptors: a woman aged 25 to 39 in good health.

This chain joins TRBV7-9 and TRBJ1-5; unclear D gene. Per the germline V gene, CDR1 is SEHNR and CDR2 is FQNEAQ (reference sequence). This CDR3 has 13 amino acids. V lost 1 base and J 4 bases, leaving 5 bases between the germline ends. CDR3 DNA: TGTGCCAGCAGCTTAGGTACGAATCAGCCCCAGCATTTT. It yields the protein CASSLGTNQPQHF.

This chain links TRBV28 with TRBJ2-4, with TRBD2 as a possible D gene (6 bases). Trimming cost V 6 bases and J 0 bases, with 15 bases left between them. The CDR3 spans 16 residues. In germline, CDR1 is MDHEN, CDR2 SYDVKM. As DNA, the CDR3 is TGTGCCAGCAGCTCCGGACTAACTTTAGCCAAAAACATTCAGTACTTC. This codes for CASSSGLTLAKNIQYF.

This clone was found once. J is TRBJ2-2 and V is TRBV28; D unresolved. This CDR3 is built from 15 residues. Germline CDR1 reads MDHEN; CDR2 reads SYDVKM. Trimming stripped 3 bases from V and 2 bases from J, with 10 bases between. For the CDR3, the DNA is TGTGCCAGCAGTTTCGGAATCGGTAACACCGGGGAGCTGTTTTTT. Translating it yields CASSFGIGNTGELFF.

V usage is TRBV19 and J usage is TRBJ2-1; 8 nucleotides agree with TRBD2. Germline V CDR1 and CDR2: LNHDA, SQIVND (reference sequence). V was pared by 1 base and J by 6 bases, with 5 bases of the junction left unmatched. CDR3 size: 15 residues. CDR3 protein: CASSIAGGPGNEQFF. CDR3 DNA sequence: TGTGCCAGTAGTATAGCGGGAGGGCCTGGCAATGAGCAGTTCTTC.